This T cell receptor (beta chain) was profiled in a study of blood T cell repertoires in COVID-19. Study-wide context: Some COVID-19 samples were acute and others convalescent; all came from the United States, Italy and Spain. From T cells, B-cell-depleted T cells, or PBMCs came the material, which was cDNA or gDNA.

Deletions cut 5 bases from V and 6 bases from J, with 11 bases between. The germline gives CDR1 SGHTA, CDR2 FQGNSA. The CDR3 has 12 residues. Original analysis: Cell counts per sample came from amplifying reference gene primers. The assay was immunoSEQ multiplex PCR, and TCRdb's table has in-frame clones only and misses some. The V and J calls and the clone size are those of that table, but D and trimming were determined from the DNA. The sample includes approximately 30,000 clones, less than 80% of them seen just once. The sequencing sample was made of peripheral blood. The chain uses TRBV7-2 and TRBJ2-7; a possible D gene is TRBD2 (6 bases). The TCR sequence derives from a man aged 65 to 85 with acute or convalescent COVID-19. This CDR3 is CASSASGVEQYF. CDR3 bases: TGTGCCAGCAGCGCGTCGGGGGTCGAGCAGTACTTC.